The entry that follows covers one T cell receptor (beta chain) sequence. This entry comes from a study of blood T cell repertoires in COVID-19. For the study at large: Sources were T cells, B-cell-depleted T cells, or PBMCs; the material itself was cDNA or gDNA.

As handled by the study authors: Amplifying reference gene primers gave estimates of nucleated cell counts. The data were produced by immunoSEQ multiplex PCR, yet TCRdb's version contains in-frame clones alone and is incomplete. V and J calls plus clone size are reproduced from that table; the DNA served to infer D and trimming. The top ten hold approximately 5% of the sample, which has more than 250,000 clones, 87% seen once. Participants had their cohort set by participant-reported clinical history. Two negative PCRs, clearance, or symptom resolution had been documented for recovered Cohort 3 donors. V trimming: 4 bases; J trimming: 3 bases; junction bases outside the gene matches: 4. The CDR3 totals 15 residues. Germline V gene data show CDR1 as SGHTS and CDR2 as YDEGEE.

The TCR comes from a woman aged 25 to 45 who had recovered from COVID-19. Sequencing was done on a sample of PBMCs or T cells enriched from blood (not recorded which). The chain couples TRBV5-8 to TRBJ1-6; 7 nucleotides line up with TRBD1. CDR3 in amino acids: CASSPGTVYNSPLHF. The CDR3 DNA reads TGTGCCAGCAGCCCAGGGACAGTCTATAATTCACCCCTCCACTTT.